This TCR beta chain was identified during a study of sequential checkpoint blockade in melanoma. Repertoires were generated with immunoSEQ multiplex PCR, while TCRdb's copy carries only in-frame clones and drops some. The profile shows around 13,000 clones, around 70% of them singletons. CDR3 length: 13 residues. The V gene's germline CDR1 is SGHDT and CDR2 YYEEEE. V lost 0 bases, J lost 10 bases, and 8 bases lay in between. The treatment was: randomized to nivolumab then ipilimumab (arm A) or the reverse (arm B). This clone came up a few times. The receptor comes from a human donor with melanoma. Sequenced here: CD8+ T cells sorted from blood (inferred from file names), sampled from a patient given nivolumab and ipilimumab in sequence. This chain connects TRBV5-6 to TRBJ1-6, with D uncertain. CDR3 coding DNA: TGTGCCAGCAGCTTGGACTCGGGATCACCCCTCCACTTT. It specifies CASSLDSGSPLHF. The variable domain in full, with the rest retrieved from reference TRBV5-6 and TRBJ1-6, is DAGVTQSPTHLIKTRGQQVTLRCSPKSGHDTVSWYQQALGQGPQFIFQYYEEEERQRGNFPDRFSGHQFPNYSSELNVNALLLGDSALYLCASSLDSGSPLHFGNGTRLTVT.